Listed here is a single T cell receptor (beta chain). What it binds is unknown. This record comes from a study of cytomegalovirus exposure and HLA in healthy donors. Notes on the study in general: Cytomegalovirus association was assigned to some 160 TCR beta chains.

Vbeta (60) and Jbeta (13) primers were used in the PCR. Here immunoSEQ multiplex PCR was the method, and the copy in TCRdb shows in-frame clones only, minus some. The sample has 200,000 to 250,000 clones, roughly 80% seen once; the top ten hold 2.5% to 3.5%. CDR1 is SNHLY, CDR2 FYNNEI, per germline. J gave up 4 bases and V 8 bases, and 5 bases lay outside the gene matches. The CDR3 length is 12 residues. V usage is TRBV2 and J usage is TRBJ2-7; 7 bases line up with TRBD2. The receptor was isolated from a woman aged 40 to 50 in good health and CMV-seronegative. The specimen was PBMCs. The CDR3 DNA sequence: TGTGCCAGCGGCGGGAGCGGGTACGAGCAGTACTTC. Translating it yields CASGGSGYEQYF.